These 11 T cell receptor beta chains originate from one sample sequenced in a study of shared clonotypes between healthy human individuals. Profiled with immunoSEQ multiplex PCR; TCRdb holds only in-frame clones, not every one. The sample contains about 2.5 million clones, less than 95% of which appear only once. The specimen was naive CD4+ T cells from PBMCs. Specified subset: CD45RA+ positively selected. The receptors here all came from a man younger than 30 in good health. Some clones in this sample may be carry-over from other donors' samples.

The rearrangement uses TRBV27 and TRBJ2-2; TRBD2 aligns across 9 bases. Per germline, CDR1 MNHEY and CDR2 SMNVEV (reference sequence). V shed 4 bases, J shed 4 bases, and the junction held 13 bases outside the gene matches. This CDR3 has 18 residues. The CDR3 spells CASSSALAGYRSTGELFF. The CDR3 DNA reads TGTGCCAGCAGTTCCGCCCTAGCGGGGTACCGATCCACCGGGGAGCTGTTTTTT.

This clone was picked up one time. The rearrangement joins TRBV5-1 to TRBJ2-3; perhaps TRBD1 as D (5 bases). CDR1 is SGHRS and CDR2 is YFSETQ in the germline V gene. The CDR3 contains 14 residues. V was trimmed by 1 base and J by 6 bases, leaving 12 bases between them. The CDR3 DNA follows: TGCGCCAGCAGCTTGCGACAGAGAATGGATACGCAGTATTTT. Protein product: CASSLRQRMDTQYF.

The rearrangement joins TRBV5-1 to TRBJ2-1; 9 bases map to TRBD2. From germline, CDR1 is SGHRS and CDR2 YFSETQ. There are 18 residues in the CDR3. V was clipped by 3 bases and J by 10 bases; unmatched bases: 20. In nucleotides, the CDR3 is TGCGCCAGCAGCTCCGGAGCGGGGGGCGTTCCCCCTCTTCGGGAGCAGTTCTTC. Its translation: CASSSGAGGVPPLREQFF.

The CDR3, as DNA: TGTGCCAGCAGCCCCCGGGACAGGGATTTCTCTGGCTACACCTTC. It is translated as CASSPRDRDFSGYTF. V and J are TRBV7-2 and TRBJ1-2; TRBD1 agrees at 9 bases. The CDR3 is 15 amino acids. Trimming at V came to 5 bases and at J to 7 bases, leaving 11 bases not matched to a gene. Germline V gives CDR1 SGHTA, CDR2 FQGNSA.

The rearrangement uses TRBV9 and TRBJ2-5; TRBD2 matches 8 bases. This CDR3 is built from 14 residues. V shed 1 base and J 4 bases; nucleotides not matched to a gene: 3. Germline assignment: CDR1 SGDLS and CDR2 YYNGEE. The CDR3 DNA follows: TGTGCCAGCAGCGTATTTACTAGCGGAGAGACCCAGTACTTC. It specifies CASSVFTSGETQYF.

The chain links TRBV5-8 to TRBJ1-2; no firm D call. Germline values: CDR1 SGHTS, CDR2 YDEGEE. CDR3 length: 15 amino acids. V was clipped by 0 bases and J by 2 bases, with 11 bases between them. For the CDR3, the DNA is TGTGCCAGCAGCTTGGCCATGGAGATCAACTATGGCTACACCTTC. Its protein is CASSLAMEINYGYTF.

The chain's CDR3 is CASSNSGGGLGSTDTQYF. CDR3 nucleotide sequence: TGTGCCAGCAGTAATTCGGGAGGGGGACTAGGTAGCACAGATACGCAGTATTTT. The gene calls are TRBV27 and TRBJ2-3; 8 bases line up with TRBD2. Trimming cost V 5 bases and J 0 bases; bases outside gene matches: 13. Germline V gene data show CDR1 as MNHEY and CDR2 as SMNVEV (reference sequence). The CDR3 sequence is 18 residues long.

The rearrangement uses TRBV28 and TRBJ1-1; tentatively, D is TRBD1 (6 bases). This CDR3 has 13 residues. The germline V and J ends were trimmed by 8 bases and 3 bases, with 13 bases remaining between them. Germline CDR1 MDHEN, CDR2 SYDVKM. The CDR3 DNA sequence: TGTGCCAGCCTCGAAGGGGGGGACACTGAAGCTTTCTTT. Its protein is CASLEGGDTEAFF.

The chain couples TRBV30 to TRBJ2-2; 9 bases are shared with TRBD2. Trimming cost V 3 bases and J 0 bases; bases outside gene matches: 8. The CDR3 sequence is 17 residues long. Germline-derived CDR1 and CDR2 are GTSNPN and SVGIG (reference sequence). The CDR3 loop is CAWSPVRGGPNTGELFF. The CDR3 coding sequence is TGTGCCTGGAGCCCGGTGCGGGGGGGGCCGAACACCGGGGAGCTGTTTTTT.

Concerning this clone itself: Other DNA sequences within the sample encode an identical CDR3. J is TRBJ2-7 and V is TRBV5-1; D is unclear. Germline CDR1 SGHRS, CDR2 YFSETQ. V lost 0 bases and J 2 bases, leaving 9 bases between the germline ends. CDR3 length equals 14 residues. The CDR3 is CASSLGTVAYEQYF. Here the CDR3 DNA reads TGCGCCAGCAGCTTGGGGACCGTTGCCTACGAGCAGTACTTC.

A single count supports this clone. Other DNA sequences in this specimen translate into the identical CDR3. The chain recombines TRBV29-1 with TRBJ2-7, with 7 bases matching TRBD1. V lost 7 bases, J lost 0 bases, and 3 bases stayed unmatched. Per germline, CDR1 SQVTM and CDR2 ANQGSEA. The CDR3 length is 12 residues. CDR3 residues: CSARQGSYEQYF. The DNA of the CDR3 is TGCAGCGCCCGACAGGGCTCCTACGAGCAGTACTTC.